Sequencing of this TCR beta chain was carried out in a study of T cell repertoires in cytomegalovirus infection. Looking at the study overall: As its CMV epitopes, the study selected recently identified HLA-C-restricted and well-studied HLA-B-restricted targets. Evidence of both CMV infection and a matching HLA type came from public TCR beta signatures. Whole-study findings and limits: The response measured ex vivo was dominated by TCR beta clonotypes (HLA-C-restricted and CMV-specific).

One entry per CDR3 protein results from TCRdb running MiXCR on the reads. This sample has approximately 500,000 distinct CDR3 sequences; around 35% occur once, and the top ten carry roughly 16%. This clonotype was observed many times. The antigen is unknown. This TCR was recovered from a human donor in good health (CMV status not recorded). Some clones in this sample may be carry-over from other donors' samples. This specimen was cultured PBMCs, taken from culture after CMV antigen stimulation.

The CDR3 DNA is TGTGCCAGCAGCCTTGGGGAAATGGGGTATGGCTACACCTTC. Its protein is CASSLGEMGYGYTF. This rearrangement joins TRBV7-8 to TRBJ1-2; D unclear. Germline V lookup: CDR1 SGHVS, CDR2 FQNEAQ. Trimming pared 5 bases from V and 5 bases from J, leaving 15 bases between. The CDR3 consists of 14 residues.